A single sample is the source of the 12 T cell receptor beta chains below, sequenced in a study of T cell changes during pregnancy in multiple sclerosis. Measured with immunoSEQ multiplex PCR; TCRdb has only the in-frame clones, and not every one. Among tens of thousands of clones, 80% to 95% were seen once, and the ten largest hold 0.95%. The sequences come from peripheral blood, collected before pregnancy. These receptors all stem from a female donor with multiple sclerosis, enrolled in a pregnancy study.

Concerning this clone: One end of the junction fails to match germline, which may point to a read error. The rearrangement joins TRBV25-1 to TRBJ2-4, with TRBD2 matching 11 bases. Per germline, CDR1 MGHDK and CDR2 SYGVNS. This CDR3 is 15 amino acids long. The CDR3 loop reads CASSGSGRAKNIQYF. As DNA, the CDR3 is TGTGCCAGCAGTGGTAGCGGGAGGGCCAAGAACATTCAGTACTTC.

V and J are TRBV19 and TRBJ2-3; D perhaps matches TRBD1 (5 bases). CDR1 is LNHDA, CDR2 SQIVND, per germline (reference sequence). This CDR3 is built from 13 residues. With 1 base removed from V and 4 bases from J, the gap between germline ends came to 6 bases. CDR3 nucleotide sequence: TGTGCCAGTAGTATAGCACAGGCAGATACGCAGTATTTT. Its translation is CASSIAQADTQYF.

The CDR3 loop is CASSSTSGGYEQYF. CDR3 bases: TGTGCCAGCAGCTCTACTAGCGGGGGCTACGAGCAGTACTTC. The gene calls are TRBV7-9 and TRBJ2-7; 11 bases align to TRBD2. The CDR3 runs 14 residues. Germline CDR1 reads SEHNR; CDR2 reads FQNEAQ (reference sequence). J lost 3 bases, V lost 4 bases, and 2 bases had no gene match.

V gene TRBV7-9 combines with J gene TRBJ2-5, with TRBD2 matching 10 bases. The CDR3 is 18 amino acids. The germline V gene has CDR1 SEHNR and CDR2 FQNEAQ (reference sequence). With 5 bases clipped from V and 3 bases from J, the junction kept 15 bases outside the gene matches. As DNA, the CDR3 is TGTGCCAGCAGCCCTCCAAGAGGAGCGGGAGGGCCGGAAGAGACCCAGTACTTC. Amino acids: CASSPPRGAGGPEETQYF.

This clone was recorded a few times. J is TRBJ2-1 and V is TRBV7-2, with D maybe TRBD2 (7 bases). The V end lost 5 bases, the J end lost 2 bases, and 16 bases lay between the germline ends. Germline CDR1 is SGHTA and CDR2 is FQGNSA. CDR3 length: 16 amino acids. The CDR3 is CASSPPGGATYNEQFF. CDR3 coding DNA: TGTGCCAGCAGCCCCCCTGGGGGGGCGACCTACAATGAGCAGTTCTTC.

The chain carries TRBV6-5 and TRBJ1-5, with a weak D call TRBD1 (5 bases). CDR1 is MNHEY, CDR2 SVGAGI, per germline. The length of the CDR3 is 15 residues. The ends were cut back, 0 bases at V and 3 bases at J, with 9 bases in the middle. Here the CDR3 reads CASSYSGGSNQPQHF. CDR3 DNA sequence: TGTGCCAGCAGTTACTCGGGGGGATCCAATCAGCCCCAGCATTTT.

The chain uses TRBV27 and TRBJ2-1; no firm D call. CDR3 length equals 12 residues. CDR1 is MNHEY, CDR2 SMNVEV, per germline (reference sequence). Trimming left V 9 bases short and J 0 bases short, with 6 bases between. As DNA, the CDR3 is TGTGCCAGTCAAGCCTCCTACAATGAGCAGTTCTTC. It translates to CASQASYNEQFF.

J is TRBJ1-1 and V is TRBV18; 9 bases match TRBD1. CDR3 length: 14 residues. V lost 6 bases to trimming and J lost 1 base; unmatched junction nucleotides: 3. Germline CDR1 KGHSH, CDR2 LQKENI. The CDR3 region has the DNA TGTGCCAGCTCCCGGACAGGGGCGAACACTGAAGCTTTCTTT. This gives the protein CASSRTGANTEAFF.

CDR3 in amino acids: CASSMYYSNQPQHF. The CDR3 DNA follows: TGTGCCAGTAGTATGTATTATAGCAATCAGCCCCAGCATTTT. The chain couples TRBV19 to TRBJ1-5; no clear D. The V end was cut by 3 bases, the J end by 0 bases, with 6 bases between. This CDR3 region has 14 residues. Germline V lookup: CDR1 LNHDA, CDR2 SQIVND (reference sequence).

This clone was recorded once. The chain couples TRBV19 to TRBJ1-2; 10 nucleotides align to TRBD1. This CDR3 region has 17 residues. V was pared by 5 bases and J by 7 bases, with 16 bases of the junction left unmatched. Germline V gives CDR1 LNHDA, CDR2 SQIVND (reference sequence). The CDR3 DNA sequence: TGTGCCAGTAGTCCCACGACAGGGGGCGCCGGTACCGCTGGCTACACCTTC. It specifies CASSPTTGGAGTAGYTF.

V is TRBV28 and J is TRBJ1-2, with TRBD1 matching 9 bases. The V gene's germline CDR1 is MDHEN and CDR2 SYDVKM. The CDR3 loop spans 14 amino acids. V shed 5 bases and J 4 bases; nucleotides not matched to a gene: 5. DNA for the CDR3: TGTGCCAGCAGTACAGGGGGCGCTTCCTATGGCTACACCTTC. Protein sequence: CASSTGGASYGYTF.

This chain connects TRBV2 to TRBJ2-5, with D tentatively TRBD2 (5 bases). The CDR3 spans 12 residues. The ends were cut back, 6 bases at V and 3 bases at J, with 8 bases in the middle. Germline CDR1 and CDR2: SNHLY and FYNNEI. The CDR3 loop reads CASRRAEETQYF. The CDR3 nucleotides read TGTGCCAGCAGGCGGGCAGAAGAGACCCAGTACTTC.